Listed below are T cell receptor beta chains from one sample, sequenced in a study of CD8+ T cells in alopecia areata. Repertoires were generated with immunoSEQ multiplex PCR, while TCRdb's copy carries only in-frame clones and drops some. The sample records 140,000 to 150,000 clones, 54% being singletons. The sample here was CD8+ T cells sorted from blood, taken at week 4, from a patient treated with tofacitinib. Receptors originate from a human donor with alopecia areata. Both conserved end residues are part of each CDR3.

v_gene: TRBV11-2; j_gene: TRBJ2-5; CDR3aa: CASRDSGLVTQYF
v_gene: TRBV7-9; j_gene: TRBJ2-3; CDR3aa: CASSLVASDTQYF
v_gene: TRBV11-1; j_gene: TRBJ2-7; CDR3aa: CASSLTGTVYEQYF
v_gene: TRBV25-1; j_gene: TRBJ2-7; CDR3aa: CASTLQGSYEQYF
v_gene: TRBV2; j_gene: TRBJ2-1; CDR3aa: CASSQEGNEQFF
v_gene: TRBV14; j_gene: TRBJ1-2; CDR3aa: CASSQEGMGIGYTF
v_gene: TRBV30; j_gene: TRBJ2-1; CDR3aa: CAWSVSSGKDEQFF
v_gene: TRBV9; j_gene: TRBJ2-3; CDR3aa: CASSARGAQDTQYF
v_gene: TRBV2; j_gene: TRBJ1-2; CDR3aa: CASSEVGQGNYGYTF
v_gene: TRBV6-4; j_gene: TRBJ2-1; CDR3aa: CASSGGGANEQFF
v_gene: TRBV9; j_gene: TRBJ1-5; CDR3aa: CASSPNGDSNQPQHF
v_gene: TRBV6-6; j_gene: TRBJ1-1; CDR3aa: CASSYGSAEAFF
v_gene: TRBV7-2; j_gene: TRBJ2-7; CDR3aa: CASSIRGYEQYF
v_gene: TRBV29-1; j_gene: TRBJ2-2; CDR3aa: CSVGPPEGRVDTGELFF
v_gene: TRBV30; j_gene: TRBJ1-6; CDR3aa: CAWSRSSYNSPLHF
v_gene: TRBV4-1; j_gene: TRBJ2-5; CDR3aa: CASSHILLETQYF
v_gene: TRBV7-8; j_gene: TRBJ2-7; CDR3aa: CASSPKLAGAKDEQYF
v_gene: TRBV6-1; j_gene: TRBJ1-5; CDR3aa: CASSDQYSNQPQHF
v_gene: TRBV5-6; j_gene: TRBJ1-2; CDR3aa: CASSSGGNYGYTF
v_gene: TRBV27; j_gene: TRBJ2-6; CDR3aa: CASSLLQGLGANVLTF
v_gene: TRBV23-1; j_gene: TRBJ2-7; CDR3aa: CALREPDPYDEQYF
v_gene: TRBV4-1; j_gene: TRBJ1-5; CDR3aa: CASSPRQDYQPQHF
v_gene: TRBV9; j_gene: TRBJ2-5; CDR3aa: CASSGGGPETQYF
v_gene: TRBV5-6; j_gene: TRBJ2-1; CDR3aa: CASSAGQHEQFF
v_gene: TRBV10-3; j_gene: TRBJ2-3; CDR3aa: CAISESTGTSGHTDTQYF
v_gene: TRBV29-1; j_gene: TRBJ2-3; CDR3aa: CSVEGGRGSGTDTQYF
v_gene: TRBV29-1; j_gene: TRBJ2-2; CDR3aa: CSVLGSGELFF
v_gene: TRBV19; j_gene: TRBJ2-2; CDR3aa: CASSMPPGELFF
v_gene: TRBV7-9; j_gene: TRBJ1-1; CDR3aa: CASSSLDAEAFF
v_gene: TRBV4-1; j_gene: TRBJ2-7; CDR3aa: CASSSGHTSSYEQYF
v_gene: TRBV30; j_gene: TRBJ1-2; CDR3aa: CAWPDPWGVGYGYTF
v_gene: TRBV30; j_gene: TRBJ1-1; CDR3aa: CAWIPPGFQAFF
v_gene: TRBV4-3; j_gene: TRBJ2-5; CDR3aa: CASSQVLAASETQYF
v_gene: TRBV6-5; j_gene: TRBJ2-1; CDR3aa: CASSYGAFATGEQFF
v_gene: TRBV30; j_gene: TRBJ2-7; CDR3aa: CAWSVLTGDQQYF
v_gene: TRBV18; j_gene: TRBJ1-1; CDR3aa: CASSPGGSTEAFF
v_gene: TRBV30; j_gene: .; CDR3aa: CAWSVGDAYEQYF
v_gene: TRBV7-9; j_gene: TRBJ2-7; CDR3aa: CASSFEEKGAYEQYF
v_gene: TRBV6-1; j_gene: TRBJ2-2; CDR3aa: CASTAGDDTGELFF
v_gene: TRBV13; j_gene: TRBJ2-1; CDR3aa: CASSFRVSVQFF
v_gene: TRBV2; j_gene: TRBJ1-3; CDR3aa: CASSPTGTSGNTIYF
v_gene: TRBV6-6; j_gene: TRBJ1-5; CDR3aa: CASSYDQPQHF
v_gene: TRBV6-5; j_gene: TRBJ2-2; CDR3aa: CASSYLWGTGELFF
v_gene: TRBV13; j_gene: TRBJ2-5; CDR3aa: CASSHMDSLETQYF
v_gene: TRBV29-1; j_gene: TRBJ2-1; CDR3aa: CSVTTGSGEQFF
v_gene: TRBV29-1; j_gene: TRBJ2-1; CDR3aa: CSASGQGINEQFF
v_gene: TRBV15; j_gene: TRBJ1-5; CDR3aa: CATGVVNQPQHF
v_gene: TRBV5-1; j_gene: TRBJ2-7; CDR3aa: CASSLGSSYEQYF
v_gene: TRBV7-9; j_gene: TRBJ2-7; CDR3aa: CASRSPGPLGFYEQYF
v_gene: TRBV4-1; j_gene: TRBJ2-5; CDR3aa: CASSQDLEETQYF
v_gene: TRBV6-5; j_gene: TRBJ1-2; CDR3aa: CASSYVEGPNYGYTF
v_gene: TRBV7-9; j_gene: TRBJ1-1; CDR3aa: CASTPGVEAFF
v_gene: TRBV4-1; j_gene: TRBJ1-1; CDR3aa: CASSQVGGGTEAFF